Below are 4 T cell receptor beta chains sequenced from a single sample in a study of OX40 agonist ivuxolimab in advanced cancers. Profiled with immunoSEQ multiplex PCR; TCRdb holds only in-frame clones, not every one. The sample holds some 100,000 clones; 90% are singletons and the top ten take approximately 0.16%. Here the sequenced sample was CD4+ or CD8+ T cells sorted from blood, taken in a trial of the OX40 agonist ivuxolimab. The receptors shown here come from an adult with an advanced solid tumor such as melanoma, head and neck, liver or kidney cancer.

The rearrangement uses TRBV7-8 and TRBJ2-7; 7 nucleotides line up with TRBD1. The CDR3 covers 15 residues. V gave up 3 bases and J gave up 2 bases; unmatched junction bases: 7. Germline assignment: CDR1 SGHVS and CDR2 FQNEAQ. The CDR3 is CASSFGQVGPYEQYF. The CDR3 bases are TGTGCCAGCAGCTTTGGACAGGTGGGCCCCTACGAGCAGTACTTC.

This clone appeared a few times. The CDR3, as DNA: TGTGCCAGCCTACGGGACTTAAACACCGGGGAGCTGTTTTTT. It codes for CASLRDLNTGELFF. The V and J genes are TRBV28 and TRBJ2-2, with TRBD2 as a possible D gene (6 bases). This CDR3 contains 14 residues. CDR1 MDHEN and CDR2 SYDVKM come from the germline V gene. Trimming left V 8 bases short and J 2 bases short, with 12 bases between.

V gene TRBV30 combines with J gene TRBJ2-3; the D is unclear. The germline V gene has CDR1 GTSNPN and CDR2 SVGIG (reference sequence). V lost 0 bases and J 8 bases, leaving 9 bases between the germline ends. CDR3 length: 12 amino acids. CDR3 bases: TGTGCCTGGAGTGTACCCCAGCCTACGCAGTATTTT. Translated: CAWSVPQPTQYF.

This clone was picked up a small number of times. The CDR3, as DNA: TGTGCCAGCAGCTTAGCTGGGCTAGCGGGCTACGAGCAGTACTTC. Translation: CASSLAGLAGYEQYF. The chain is built from TRBV7-9 and TRBJ2-7, with 8 positions matching TRBD2. This CDR3 is built from 15 residues. The V segment lost 0 bases and the J segment 3 bases; nucleotides outside the gene matches: 4. The germline V gene has CDR1 SEHNR and CDR2 FQNEAQ (reference sequence). The variable domain in full, with the rest retrieved from reference TRBV7-9 and TRBJ2-7, is DTGVSQNPRHKITKRGQNVTFRCDPISEHNRLYWYRQTLGQGPEFLTYFQNEAQLEKSRLLSDRFSAERPKGSFSTLEIQRTEQGDSAMYLCASSLAGLAGYEQYFGPGTRLTVT.